Below, one T cell receptor beta chain is given with its context. This sample stems from a study of blood T cell repertoires in COVID-19. TCRdb's table, derived via immunoSEQ multiplex PCR, lists solely in-frame clones and lacks some. The sample lists about 220,000 clones, 70% to 90% occurring once. Trimming took 4 bases from V and 1 from J, leaving 16 bases between them. Germline values: CDR1 MGHRA, CDR2 YSYEKL. The CDR3 totals 16 residues. The sequenced sample was peripheral blood. This sequence originates from a man aged 45-65 years who had recovered from COVID-19. This chain joins TRBV4-1 and TRBJ1-1; no firm D call. CDR3 in amino acids: CASSLSFRGGNTEAFF. CDR3 nucleotide sequence: TGCGCCAGCAGCCTTTCTTTCCGCGGTGGGAACACTGAAGCTTTCTTT.